This T cell receptor beta chain emerged from a study of shared clonotypes between healthy human individuals. Germline V gene data show CDR1 as SGHDT and CDR2 as YYEEEE. After removal of 4 bases from V and 5 bases from J, the junction contained 7 bases not matched to a gene. The CDR3 runs 14 residues. Using immunoSEQ multiplex PCR, the repertoire was profiled, and TCRdb retains in-frame clones only, with some absent. The repertoire includes some 1.5 million clones, over 95% of them detected once, and roughly 1.2% sits in the top ten. Source material: naive CD4+ T cells sorted from blood. This sample's subset: CD45RA+ positively selected. This chain links TRBV5-6 with TRBJ2-7; TRBD2 matches at 9 bases. This TCR was sampled from a man aged 30-40 years in good health. The CDR3 protein is CASSPRSGRDEQYF. In nucleotides, the CDR3 is TGTGCCAGCAGCCCCCGTAGCGGGAGAGACGAGCAGTACTTC. The complete variable domain, with remaining parts taken from reference TRBV5-6 and TRBJ2-7, reads DAGVTQSPTHLIKTRGQQVTLRCSPKSGHDTVSWYQQALGQGPQFIFQYYEEEERQRGNFPDRFSGHQFPNYSSELNVNALLLGDSALYLCASSPRSGRDEQYFGPGTRLTVT.